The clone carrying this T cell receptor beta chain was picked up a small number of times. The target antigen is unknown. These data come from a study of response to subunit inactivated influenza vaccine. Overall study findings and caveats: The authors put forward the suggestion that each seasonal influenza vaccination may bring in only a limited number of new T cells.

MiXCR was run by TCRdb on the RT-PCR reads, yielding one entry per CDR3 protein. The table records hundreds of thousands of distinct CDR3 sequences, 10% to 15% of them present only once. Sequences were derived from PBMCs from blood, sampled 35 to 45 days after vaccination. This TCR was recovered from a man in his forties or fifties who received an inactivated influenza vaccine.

Here the CDR3 reads CSVSLLGAGEKLFF. CDR3 coding DNA: TGCAGCGTTTCCTTGCTGGGGGCTGGTGAAAAACTGTTTTTT. The J gene is TRBJ1-4, the V gene TRBV29-1, with D maybe TRBD1 (6 bases). The ends were cut back, 5 bases at V and 7 bases at J, with 17 bases in the middle. The CDR3 loop spans 14 amino acids. CDR1 is SQVTM and CDR2 is ANQGSEA in the germline V gene.